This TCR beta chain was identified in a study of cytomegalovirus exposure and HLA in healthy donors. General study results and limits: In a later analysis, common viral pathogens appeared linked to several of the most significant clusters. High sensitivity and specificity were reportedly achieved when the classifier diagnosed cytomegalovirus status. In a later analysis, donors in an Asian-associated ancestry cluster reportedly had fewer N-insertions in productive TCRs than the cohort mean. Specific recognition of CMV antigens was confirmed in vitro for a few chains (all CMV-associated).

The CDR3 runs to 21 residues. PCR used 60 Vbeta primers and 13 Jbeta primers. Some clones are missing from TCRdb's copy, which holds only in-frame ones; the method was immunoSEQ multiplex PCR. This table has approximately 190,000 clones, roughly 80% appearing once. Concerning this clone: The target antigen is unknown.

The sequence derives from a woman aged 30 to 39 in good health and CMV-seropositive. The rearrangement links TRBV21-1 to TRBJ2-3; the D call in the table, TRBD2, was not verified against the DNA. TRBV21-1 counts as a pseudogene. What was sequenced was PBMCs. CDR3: CASSLTPLMQRVYPRTDTQYF. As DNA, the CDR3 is TGTGCCAGCAGCCTTACCCCACTCATGCAGCGGGTCTATCCCCGCACAGATACGCAGTATTTT.